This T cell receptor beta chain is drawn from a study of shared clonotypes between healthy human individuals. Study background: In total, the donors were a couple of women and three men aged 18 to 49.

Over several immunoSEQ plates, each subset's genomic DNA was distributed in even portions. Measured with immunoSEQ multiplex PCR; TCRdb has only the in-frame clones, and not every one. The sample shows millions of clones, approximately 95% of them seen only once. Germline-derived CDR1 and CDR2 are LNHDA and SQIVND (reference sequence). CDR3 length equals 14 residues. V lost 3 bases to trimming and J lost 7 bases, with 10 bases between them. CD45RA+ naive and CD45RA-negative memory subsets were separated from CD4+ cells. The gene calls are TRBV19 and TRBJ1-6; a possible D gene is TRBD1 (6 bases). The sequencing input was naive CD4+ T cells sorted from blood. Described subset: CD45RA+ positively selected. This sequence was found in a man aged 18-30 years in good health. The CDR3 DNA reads TGTGCCAGTAGTATTGCAGGGGACAATTCACCCCTCCACTTT. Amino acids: CASSIAGDNSPLHF.